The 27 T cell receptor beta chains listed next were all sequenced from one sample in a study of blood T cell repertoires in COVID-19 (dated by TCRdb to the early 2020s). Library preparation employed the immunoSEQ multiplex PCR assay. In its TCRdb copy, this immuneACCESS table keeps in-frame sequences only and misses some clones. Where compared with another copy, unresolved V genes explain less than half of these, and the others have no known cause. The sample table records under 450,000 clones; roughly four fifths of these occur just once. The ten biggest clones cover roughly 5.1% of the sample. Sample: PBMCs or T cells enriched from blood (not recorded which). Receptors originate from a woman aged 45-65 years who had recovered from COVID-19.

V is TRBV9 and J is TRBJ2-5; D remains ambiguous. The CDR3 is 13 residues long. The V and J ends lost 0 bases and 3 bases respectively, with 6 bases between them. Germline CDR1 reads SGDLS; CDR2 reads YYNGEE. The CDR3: CASSVGPKETQYF. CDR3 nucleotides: TGTGCCAGCAGCGTAGGCCCTAAAGAGACCCAGTACTTC. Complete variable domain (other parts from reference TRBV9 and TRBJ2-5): DSGVTQTPKHLITATGQRVTLRCSPRSGDLSVYWYQQSLDQGLQFLIQYYNGEERAKGNILERFSAQQFPDLHSELNLSSLELGDSALYFCASSVGPKETQYFGPGTRLLVL.

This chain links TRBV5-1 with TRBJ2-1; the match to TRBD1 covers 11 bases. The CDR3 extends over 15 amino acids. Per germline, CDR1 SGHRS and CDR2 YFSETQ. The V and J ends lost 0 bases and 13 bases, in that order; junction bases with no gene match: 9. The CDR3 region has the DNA TGCGCCAGCAGCTTGGAGGACAGGGGGCATTTGGAACAGTTCTTC. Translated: CASSLEDRGHLEQFF.

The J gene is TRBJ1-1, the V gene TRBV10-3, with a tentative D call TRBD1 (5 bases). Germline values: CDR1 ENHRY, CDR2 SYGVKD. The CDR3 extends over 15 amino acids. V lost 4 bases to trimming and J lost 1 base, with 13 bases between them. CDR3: CAISVTGAPNTEAFF. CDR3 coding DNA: TGTGCCATCAGTGTAACAGGAGCCCCGAACACTGAAGCTTTCTTT.

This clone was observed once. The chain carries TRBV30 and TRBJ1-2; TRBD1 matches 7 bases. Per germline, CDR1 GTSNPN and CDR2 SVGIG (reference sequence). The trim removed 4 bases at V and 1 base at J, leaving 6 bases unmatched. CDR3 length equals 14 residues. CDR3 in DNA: TGTGCCTGGAATCCAGGGGGGTTTAACTATGGCTACACCTTC. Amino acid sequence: CAWNPGGFNYGYTF.

This CDR3 reads CASSVSPGGDAMNTEAFF. The DNA for the CDR3 is TGTGCCAGCAGCGTTTCCCCGGGAGGGGATGCCATGAACACTGAAGCTTTCTTT. V gene TRBV9 combines with J gene TRBJ1-1, with a weak D call TRBD1 (5 bases). Per germline, CDR1 SGDLS and CDR2 YYNGEE. The CDR3 sequence is 18 residues long. V was clipped by 2 bases and J by 0 bases, with 20 bases between them.

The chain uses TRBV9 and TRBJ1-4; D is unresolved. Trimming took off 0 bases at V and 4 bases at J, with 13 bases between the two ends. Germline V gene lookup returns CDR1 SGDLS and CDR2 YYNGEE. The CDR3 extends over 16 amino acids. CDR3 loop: CASSVAGREVNEKLFF. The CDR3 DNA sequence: TGTGCCAGCAGCGTAGCTGGGAGGGAGGTTAATGAAAAACTGTTTTTT. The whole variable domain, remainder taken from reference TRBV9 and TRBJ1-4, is DSGVTQTPKHLITATGQRVTLRCSPRSGDLSVYWYQQSLDQGLQFLIQYYNGEERAKGNILERFSAQQFPDLHSELNLSSLELGDSALYFCASSVAGREVNEKLFFGSGTQLSVL.

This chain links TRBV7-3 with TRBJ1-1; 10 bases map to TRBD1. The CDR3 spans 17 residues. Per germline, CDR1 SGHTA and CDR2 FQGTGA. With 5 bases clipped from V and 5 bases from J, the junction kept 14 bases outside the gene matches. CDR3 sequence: CASSRVPGQGPGTEAFF. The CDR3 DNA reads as TGTGCCAGCAGCCGAGTCCCGGGACAGGGGCCGGGGACTGAAGCTTTCTTT.

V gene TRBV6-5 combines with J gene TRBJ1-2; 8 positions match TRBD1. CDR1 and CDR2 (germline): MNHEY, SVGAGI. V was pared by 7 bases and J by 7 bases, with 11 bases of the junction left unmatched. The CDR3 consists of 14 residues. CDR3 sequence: CASNRGQGSSGYTF. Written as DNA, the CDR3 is TGTGCCAGCAATAGAGGACAGGGATCTAGTGGCTACACCTTC.

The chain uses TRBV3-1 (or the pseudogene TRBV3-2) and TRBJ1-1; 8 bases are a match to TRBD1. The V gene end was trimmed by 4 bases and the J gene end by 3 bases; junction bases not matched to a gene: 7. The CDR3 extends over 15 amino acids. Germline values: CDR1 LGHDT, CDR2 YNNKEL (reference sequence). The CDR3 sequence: CASSRPPTGDTEAFF. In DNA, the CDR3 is TGTGCCAGCAGCCGCCCCCCGACAGGGGACACTGAAGCTTTCTTT.

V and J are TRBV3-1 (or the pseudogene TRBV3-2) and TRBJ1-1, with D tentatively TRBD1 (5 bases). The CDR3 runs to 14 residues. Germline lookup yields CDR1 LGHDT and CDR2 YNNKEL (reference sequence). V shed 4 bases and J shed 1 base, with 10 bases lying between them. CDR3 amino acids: CASSLVTGNTEAFF. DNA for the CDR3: TGTGCCAGCAGCCTTGTAACAGGGAACACTGAAGCTTTCTTT.

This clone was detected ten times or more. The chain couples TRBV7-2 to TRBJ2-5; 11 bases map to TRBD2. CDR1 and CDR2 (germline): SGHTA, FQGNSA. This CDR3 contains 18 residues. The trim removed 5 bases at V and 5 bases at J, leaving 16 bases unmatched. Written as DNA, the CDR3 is TGTGCCAGCAGCCCCATCCCGCCGGGACTAGCGGTTGGGGAGACCCAGTACTTC. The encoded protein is CASSPIPPGLAVGETQYF. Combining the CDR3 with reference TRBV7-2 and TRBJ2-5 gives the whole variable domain GAGVSQSPSNKVTEKGKDVELRCDPISGHTALYWYRQSLGQGLEFLIYFQGNSAPDKSGLPSDRFSAERTGGSVSTLTIQRTQQEDSAVYLCASSPIPPGLAVGETQYFGPGTRLLVL.

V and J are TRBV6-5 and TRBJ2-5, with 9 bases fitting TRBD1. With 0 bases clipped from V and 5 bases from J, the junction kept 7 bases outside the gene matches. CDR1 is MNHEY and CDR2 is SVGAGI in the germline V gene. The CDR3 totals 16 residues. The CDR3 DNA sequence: TGTGCCAGCAGTTACTCGGGGACAGGGAGAGGGGAGACCCAGTACTTC. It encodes CASSYSGTGRGETQYF.

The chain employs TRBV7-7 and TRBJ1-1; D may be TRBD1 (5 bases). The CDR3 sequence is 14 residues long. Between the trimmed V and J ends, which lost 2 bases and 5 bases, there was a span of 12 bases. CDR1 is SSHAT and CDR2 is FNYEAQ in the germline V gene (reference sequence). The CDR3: CASSLLPEGTEAFF. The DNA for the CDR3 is TGTGCCAGCAGCTTATTACCGGAGGGGACTGAAGCTTTCTTT.

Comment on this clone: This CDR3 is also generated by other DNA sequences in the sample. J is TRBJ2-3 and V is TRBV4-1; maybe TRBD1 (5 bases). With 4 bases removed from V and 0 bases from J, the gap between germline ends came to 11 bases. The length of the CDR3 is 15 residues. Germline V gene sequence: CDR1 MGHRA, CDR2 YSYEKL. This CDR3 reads CASSLDSASTDTQYF. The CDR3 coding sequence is TGCGCCAGCAGCCTCGACAGTGCTAGCACAGATACGCAGTATTTT.

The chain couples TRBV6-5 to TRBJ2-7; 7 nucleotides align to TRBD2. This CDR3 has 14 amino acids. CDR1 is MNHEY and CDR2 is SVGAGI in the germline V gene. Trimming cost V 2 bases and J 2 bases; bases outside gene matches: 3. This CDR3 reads CASSYGEGTYEQYF. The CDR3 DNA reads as TGTGCCAGCAGTTACGGGGAGGGAACCTACGAGCAGTACTTC.

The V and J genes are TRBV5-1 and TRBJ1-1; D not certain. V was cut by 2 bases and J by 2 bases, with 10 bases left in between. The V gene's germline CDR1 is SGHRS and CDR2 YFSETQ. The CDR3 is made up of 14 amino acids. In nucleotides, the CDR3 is TGCGCCAGCAGCTTCGGCGGAGCTAACACTGAAGCTTTCTTT. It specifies CASSFGGANTEAFF.

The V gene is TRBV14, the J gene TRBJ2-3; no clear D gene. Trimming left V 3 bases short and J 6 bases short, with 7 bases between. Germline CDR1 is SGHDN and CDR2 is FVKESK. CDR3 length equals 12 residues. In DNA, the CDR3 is TGTGCCAGCAGCCACCTGCGGGATACGCAGTATTTT. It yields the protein CASSHLRDTQYF. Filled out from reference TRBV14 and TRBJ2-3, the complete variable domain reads EAGVTQFPSHSVIEKGQTVTLRCDPISGHDNLYWYRRVMGKEIKFLLHFVKESKQDESGMPNNRFLAERTGGTYSTLKVQPAELEDSGVYFCASSHLRDTQYFGPGTRLTVL.

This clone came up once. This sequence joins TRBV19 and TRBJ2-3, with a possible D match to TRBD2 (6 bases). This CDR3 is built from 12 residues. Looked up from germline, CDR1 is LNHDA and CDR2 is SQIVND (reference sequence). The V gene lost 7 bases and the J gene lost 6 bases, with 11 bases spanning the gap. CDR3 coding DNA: TGTGCCAGTAAGGGCGGGGACGATACGCAGTATTTT. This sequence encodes CASKGGDDTQYF.

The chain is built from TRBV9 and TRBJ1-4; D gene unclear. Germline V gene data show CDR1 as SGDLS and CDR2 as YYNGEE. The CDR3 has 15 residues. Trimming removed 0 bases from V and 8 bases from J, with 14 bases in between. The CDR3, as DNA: TGTGCCAGCAGCGTAGCTGAGGGATTCTTGGAAAAACTGTTTTTT. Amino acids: CASSVAEGFLEKLFF.

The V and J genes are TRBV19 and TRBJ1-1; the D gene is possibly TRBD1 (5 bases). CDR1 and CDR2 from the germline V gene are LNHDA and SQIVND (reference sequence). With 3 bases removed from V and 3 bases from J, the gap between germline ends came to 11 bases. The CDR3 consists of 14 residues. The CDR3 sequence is CASSITRGDTEAFF. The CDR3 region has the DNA TGTGCCAGTAGTATCACCCGGGGGGACACTGAAGCTTTCTTT.

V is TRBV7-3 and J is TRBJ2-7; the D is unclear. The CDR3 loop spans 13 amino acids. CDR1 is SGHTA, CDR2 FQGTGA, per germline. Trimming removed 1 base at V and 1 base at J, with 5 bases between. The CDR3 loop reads CASSLSESYEQYF. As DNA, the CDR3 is TGTGCCAGCAGCTTAAGTGAGTCCTACGAGCAGTACTTC.

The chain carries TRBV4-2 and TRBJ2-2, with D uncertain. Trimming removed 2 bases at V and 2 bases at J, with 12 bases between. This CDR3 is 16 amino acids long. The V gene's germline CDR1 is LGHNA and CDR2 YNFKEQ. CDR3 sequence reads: CASSQITNRNTGELFF. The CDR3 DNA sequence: TGTGCCAGCAGCCAAATCACGAACAGAAACACCGGGGAGCTGTTTTTT.

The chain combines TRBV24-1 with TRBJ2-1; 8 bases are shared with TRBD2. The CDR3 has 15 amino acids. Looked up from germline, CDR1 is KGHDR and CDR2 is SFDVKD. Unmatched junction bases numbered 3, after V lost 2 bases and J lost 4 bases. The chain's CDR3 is CATSDSRGVYNEQFF. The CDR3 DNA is TGTGCCACCAGTGATTCGCGGGGGGTGTACAATGAGCAGTTCTTC.

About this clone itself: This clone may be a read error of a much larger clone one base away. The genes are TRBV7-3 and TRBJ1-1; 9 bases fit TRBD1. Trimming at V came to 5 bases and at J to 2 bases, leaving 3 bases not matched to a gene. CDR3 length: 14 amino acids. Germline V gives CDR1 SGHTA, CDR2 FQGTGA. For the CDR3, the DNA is TGTGCCAGCAGCCCGGGACAGGGAAACACTGAAGCTTTCTTT. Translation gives CASSPGQGNTEAFF.

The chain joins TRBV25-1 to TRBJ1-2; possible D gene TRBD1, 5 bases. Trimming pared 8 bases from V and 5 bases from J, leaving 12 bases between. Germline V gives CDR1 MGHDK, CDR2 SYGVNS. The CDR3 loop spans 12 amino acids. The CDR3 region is CASQGLWYGYTF. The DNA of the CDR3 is TGTGCCAGCCAGGGCCTGTGGTATGGCTACACCTTC.

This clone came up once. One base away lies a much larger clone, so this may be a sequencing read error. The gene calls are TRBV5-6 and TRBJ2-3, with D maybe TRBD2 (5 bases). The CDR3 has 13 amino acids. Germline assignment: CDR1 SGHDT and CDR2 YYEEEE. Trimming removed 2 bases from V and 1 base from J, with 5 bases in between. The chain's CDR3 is CASSLAGTDTQYF. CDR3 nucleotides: TGTGCCAGCAGCTTAGCGGGCACAGATACGCAGTATTTT. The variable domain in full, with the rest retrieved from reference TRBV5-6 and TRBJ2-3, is DAGVTQSPTHLIKTRGQQVTLRCSPKSGHDTVSWYQQALGQGPQFIFQYYEEEERQRGNFPDRFSGHQFPNYSSELNVNALLLGDSALYLCASSLAGTDTQYFGPGTRLTVL.

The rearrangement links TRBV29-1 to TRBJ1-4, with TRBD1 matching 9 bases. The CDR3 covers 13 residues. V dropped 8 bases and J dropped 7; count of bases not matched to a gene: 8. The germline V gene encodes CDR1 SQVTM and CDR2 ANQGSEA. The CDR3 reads CSTTDRGSEKLFF. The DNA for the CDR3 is TGCAGCACAACGGACAGGGGTTCTGAAAAACTGTTTTTT.